Sequencing of this TCR beta chain was carried out in a study of T cell responses to AZD1222 COVID-19 vaccine. CDR3 length: 13 residues. Germline CDR1 SGDLS, CDR2 YYNGEE. V dropped 7 bases and J dropped 0 bases, with 8 bases sitting between them. Measured with immunoSEQ multiplex PCR; TCRdb has only the in-frame clones, and not every one. Altogether some 150,000 clones are present, about 91% being singletons, with the ten largest covering approximately 2.3%. This TCR was sampled from an adult in good health. Here the sequenced sample was peripheral blood, taken on day 0 of AZD1222 vaccination. The chain is built from TRBV9 and TRBJ1-3, with D tentatively TRBD1 (6 bases). The CDR3 sequence: CASEQGSGNTIYF. For the CDR3, the DNA is TGTGCCAGCGAACAGGGCTCTGGAAACACCATATATTTT. Full variable domain (missing parts from reference TRBV9 and TRBJ1-3): DSGVTQTPKHLITATGQRVTLRCSPRSGDLSVYWYQQSLDQGLQFLIQYYNGEERAKGNILERFSAQQFPDLHSELNLSSLELGDSALYFCASEQGSGNTIYFGEGSWLTVV.